Following are 27 T cell receptor beta chains from one sample sequenced in a study of blood T cell repertoires in COVID-19. Libraries were prepared by immunoSEQ multiplex PCR; TCRdb keeps only in-frame clonotypes and omits some of them. The profile shows 100,000 or so clones, about 89% of them singletons. Sequenced input: peripheral blood. These TCRs come from a woman aged 25 to 39 with acute or convalescent COVID-19.

Turning to this clone: Distinct nucleotide sequences in the sample also encode this CDR3. J is TRBJ1-2 and V is TRBV3-1 (or the pseudogene TRBV3-2); TRBD1 matches at 9 bases. Germline CDR1 and CDR2: LGHDT and YNNKEL (reference sequence). Germline trimming cut 4 bases from V and 5 bases from J; bases unmatched to any gene: 8. This CDR3 has 15 residues. The CDR3 nucleotides read TGTGCCAGCAGCCTCCGGGACAGGGAAGGGTATGGCTACACCTTC. Translating it yields CASSLRDREGYGYTF.

This sequence joins TRBV12-3 or TRBV12-4 and TRBJ2-7; possible D gene TRBD2, 6 bases. This CDR3 has 13 amino acids. Trimming removed 6 bases at V and 0 bases at J, with 9 bases between. The CDR3 DNA reads TGTGCCAGCAGCCTAGCGTTCTCCTACGAGCAGTACTTC. Translation: CASSLAFSYEQYF.

The gene calls are TRBV3-1 (or the pseudogene TRBV3-2) and TRBJ2-1; 12 bases are a match to TRBD2. V was clipped by 1 base and J by 2 bases; unmatched bases: 3. Germline V gene data show CDR1 as LGHDT and CDR2 as YNNKEL (reference sequence). The CDR3 is 17 residues long. CDR3 nucleotides: TGTGCCAGCAGCCAAGGAGGACTAGCGGGGACCTACAATGAGCAGTTCTTC. Encoded protein: CASSQGGLAGTYNEQFF.

The chain couples TRBV19 to TRBJ2-2; 8 bases fit TRBD1. Germline lookup yields CDR1 LNHDA and CDR2 SQIVND (reference sequence). Unmatched junction bases numbered 1, after V lost 2 bases and J lost 2 bases. This CDR3 is 15 amino acids long. The CDR3 loop is CASSIQGANTGELFF. Here the CDR3 DNA reads TGTGCCAGTAGTATACAGGGGGCCAACACCGGGGAGCTGTTTTTT.

The rearrangement links TRBV5-1 to TRBJ2-2; TRBD1 agrees at 9 bases. The CDR3 sequence is 16 residues long. The V segment lost 0 bases and the J segment 3 bases; nucleotides outside the gene matches: 3. Per germline, CDR1 SGHRS and CDR2 YFSETQ. CDR3 region: CASSLGDRVYTGELFF. The CDR3, as DNA: TGCGCCAGCAGCTTGGGGGACAGGGTTTACACCGGGGAGCTGTTTTTT. The full variable domain, with the rest looked up from reference TRBV5-1 and TRBJ2-2, is KAGVTQTPRYLIKTRGQQVTLSCSPISGHRSVSWYQQTPGQGLQFLFEYFSETQRNKGNFPGRFSGRQFSNSRSEMNVSTLELGDSALYLCASSLGDRVYTGELFFGEGSRLTVL.

The chain links TRBV4-2 to TRBJ2-3; TRBD2 agrees at 8 bases. The CDR3 spans 15 residues. The junction had 7 bases not matched to a gene; V was cut back by 0 bases and J by 8 bases. Per germline, CDR1 LGHNA and CDR2 YNFKEQ. The CDR3 DNA follows: TGTGCCAGCAGCCAAGATCGGGCGGGGGGAGGTACGCAGTATTTT. It codes for CASSQDRAGGGTQYF.

V is TRBV9 and J is TRBJ2-1, with D maybe TRBD2 (5 bases). V was clipped by 6 bases and J by 7 bases, with 20 bases between them. The CDR3 covers 15 residues. Germline loops: CDR1 SGDLS, CDR2 YYNGEE. The CDR3 nucleotides read TGTGCCAGCACTCCTCCCCCCGGGAACAGAAATGAGCAGTTCTTC. Residues: CASTPPPGNRNEQFF.

The V call is TRBV28, the J call TRBJ2-5, with 7 bases lining up with TRBD2. The V gene's germline CDR1 is MDHEN and CDR2 SYDVKM. The CDR3 is 17 amino acids. Trimming took 1 base from V and 3 from J; bases not matched to a gene: 11. The CDR3 loop is CASSLYPPPGGEETQYF. CDR3 coding DNA: TGTGCCAGCAGTTTATACCCCCCGCCGGGGGGAGAAGAGACCCAGTACTTC. Supplemented by reference TRBV28 and TRBJ2-5, the full variable domain reads DVKVTQSSRYLVKRTGEKVFLECVQDMDHENMFWYRQDPGLGLRLIYFSYDVKMKEKGDIPEGYSVSREKKERFSLILESASTNQTSMYLCASSLYPPPGGEETQYFGPGTRLLVL.

This clone occurred once. The chain couples TRBV3-1 (or the pseudogene TRBV3-2) to TRBJ1-1, with TRBD1 matching 11 bases. Germline V CDR1 and CDR2: LGHDT, YNNKEL (reference sequence). The CDR3 loop spans 16 amino acids. Trimming took 1 base from V and 6 from J; bases not matched to a gene: 7. As DNA, the CDR3 is TGTGCCAGCAGCCAAGGGACAGGGGGCATATTTTCTGAAGCTTTCTTT. This translates into CASSQGTGGIFSEAFF.

V usage is TRBV10-3 and J usage is TRBJ2-2, with 10 bases matching TRBD1. V gave up 5 bases and J gave up 0 bases; unmatched junction bases: 3. The CDR3 has 16 residues. CDR1 ENHRY and CDR2 SYGVKD come from the germline V gene. The DNA for the CDR3 is TGTGCCATCAGTTCCGGGACAGGGGCGAACACCGGGGAGCTGTTTTTT. Protein: CAISSGTGANTGELFF.

About this clone itself: Different DNA sequences within this sample yield the same CDR3. The CDR3 loop is CASSLRGQGNYGYTF. The CDR3 DNA follows: TGTGCCAGCAGTTTGAGGGGACAGGGGAACTATGGCTACACCTTC. The rearrangement uses TRBV27 and TRBJ1-2; 10 nucleotides align to TRBD1. With 3 bases clipped from V and 2 bases from J, the junction kept 3 bases outside the gene matches. This CDR3 is built from 15 residues. The germline gives CDR1 MNHEY, CDR2 SMNVEV (reference sequence).

The CDR3 DNA is TGTGCCAGCAGCTTATACCCAGGGACCTACGAGCAGTACTTC. It translates to CASSLYPGTYEQYF. The chain recombines TRBV11-2 with TRBJ2-7, with D possibly TRBD1 on 5 matching bases. Trimming took 2 bases from V and 2 from J, leaving 10 bases between them. Germline V gives CDR1 SGHAT, CDR2 FQNNGV. The CDR3 is 14 residues long.

The chain links TRBV11-2 to TRBJ1-6; 9 bases map to TRBD1. The CDR3 spans 15 residues. Germline V gene sequence: CDR1 SGHAT, CDR2 FQNNGV. Trimming took 4 bases from V and 4 from J; bases not matched to a gene: 2. DNA for the CDR3: TGTGCCAGCAGCTCAGGGACAGGGTATAATTCACCCCTCCACTTT. Residues: CASSSGTGYNSPLHF.

The chain couples TRBV5-1 to TRBJ1-2; D is unclear. Looked up from germline, CDR1 is SGHRS and CDR2 is YFSETQ. With 6 bases removed from V and 0 bases from J, the gap between germline ends came to 15 bases. The CDR3 length is 15 residues. This CDR3 reads CASNSGLVPNYGYTF. In nucleotides, the CDR3 is TGCGCCAGCAACTCCGGTTTGGTACCTAACTATGGCTACACCTTC.

The chain uses TRBV28 and TRBJ2-3; the match to TRBD1 covers 7 bases. In germline, CDR1 is MDHEN, CDR2 SYDVKM. The CDR3 is 16 amino acids. The junction had 10 bases not matched to a gene; V was cut back by 6 bases and J by 1 base. CDR3 sequence reads: CASSTMGGQGTDTQYF. CDR3 in DNA: TGTGCCAGCAGCACGATGGGCGGACAGGGCACAGATACGCAGTATTTT.

A remark on this clone: Within the sample, other DNA sequences also encode this same CDR3. This chain uses TRBV20-1 with TRBJ2-7; possibly TRBD2 for D (5 bases). V lost 6 bases and J 7 bases, leaving 13 bases between the germline ends. Germline CDR1 DFQATT, CDR2 SNEGSKA (reference sequence). The CDR3 is 11 residues long. Here the CDR3 reads CSARVYYEQYF. Written as DNA, the CDR3 is TGCAGTGCGCGGGTTTACTATGAGCAGTACTTC.

The chain combines TRBV30 with TRBJ2-1; TRBD2 agrees at 9 bases. The CDR3 is 14 amino acids. Germline lookup yields CDR1 GTSNPN and CDR2 SVGIG (reference sequence). Trimming took 0 bases from V and 6 from J; bases not matched to a gene: 3. CDR3 loop: CAWSVGGGGNEQFF. As DNA, the CDR3 is TGTGCCTGGAGTGTAGGCGGGGGGGGCAATGAGCAGTTCTTC.

The CDR3 here is CASTLTGFTEAFF. In nucleotides, the CDR3 is TGTGCCAGTACCCTGACAGGGTTCACTGAAGCTTTCTTT. This chain connects TRBV19 to TRBJ1-1, with 7 nucleotides matching TRBD1. The CDR3 contains 13 residues. Germline V CDR1 and CDR2: LNHDA, SQIVND (reference sequence). The V segment lost 7 bases and the J segment 4 bases; nucleotides outside the gene matches: 6. The full variable domain, rest sourced from reference TRBV19 and TRBJ1-1, is DGGITQSPKYLFRKEGQNVTLSCEQNLNHDAMYWYRQDPGQGLRLIYYSQIVNDFQKGDIAEGYSVSREKKESFPLTVTSAQKNPTAFYLCASTLTGFTEAFFGQGTRLTVV.

V gene TRBV10-3 combines with J gene TRBJ1-4; D is perhaps TRBD1 (5 bases). V gave up 0 bases and J gave up 3 bases, with 8 bases separating them. Germline loops: CDR1 ENHRY, CDR2 SYGVKD. The CDR3 is made up of 15 amino acids. CDR3 DNA sequence: TGTGCCATCAGTGAGTCGAAGGGGTCTAATGAAAAACTGTTTTTT. Its protein product is CAISESKGSNEKLFF.

The chain combines TRBV7-8 with TRBJ1-5; D remains unclear. V was cut by 1 base and J by 5 bases, with 12 bases left in between. Per germline, CDR1 SGHVS and CDR2 FQNEAQ. There are 15 residues in the CDR3. CDR3 amino acids: CASSLGVAGDQPQHF. CDR3 bases: TGTGCCAGCAGCTTAGGTGTGGCCGGGGATCAGCCCCAGCATTTT.

This chain connects TRBV11-3 to TRBJ2-1, with TRBD2 identical over 11 bases. The germline gives CDR1 SGHNT, CDR2 YENEEA. Trimming cost V 4 bases and J 15 bases; bases outside gene matches: 11. The CDR3 sequence is 14 residues long. The CDR3 DNA is TGTGCCAGCAGCTCGGTCGTAGCGGGGGGGCTTCGGTTCTTC. Translation: CASSSVVAGGLRFF.

V and J are TRBV7-2 and TRBJ1-2, with unresolved D. The V end was cut by 4 bases, the J end by 8 bases, with 11 bases between. Per germline, CDR1 SGHTA and CDR2 FQGNSA. CDR3 length: 12 residues. The CDR3, as DNA: TGTGCCAGCAGCTCCACAGTTGGAGGCTACACCTTC. It yields the protein CASSSTVGGYTF.

CDR3 in amino acids: CASSDTGGGQPQHF. CDR3 nucleotide sequence: TGTGCCAGCAGTGACACAGGGGGTGGCCAGCCCCAGCATTTT. This chain links TRBV2 with TRBJ1-5, with 8 bases aligning to TRBD1. The CDR3 consists of 14 residues. Trimming cost V 3 bases and J 7 bases; bases outside gene matches: 5. Germline lookup yields CDR1 SNHLY and CDR2 FYNNEI.

The rearrangement uses TRBV7-2 and TRBJ2-7, with D possibly TRBD1 on 5 matching bases. Germline CDR1 is SGHTA and CDR2 is FQGNSA. The CDR3 sequence is 14 residues long. Trimming took off 4 bases at V and 1 base at J, with 11 bases between the two ends. The CDR3, as DNA: TGTGCCAGCAGCTACAGGTCTGGGTCCTACGAGCAGTACTTC. It specifies CASSYRSGSYEQYF.

The gene calls are TRBV7-2 and TRBJ1-1; the D gene is possibly TRBD1 (5 bases). The CDR3 totals 14 residues. Trimming shortened V by 2 bases and J by 5 bases, and 12 bases separated the two germline ends. Germline V CDR1 and CDR2: SGHTA, FQGNSA. DNA for the CDR3: TGTGCCAGCAGCTTATGGAGGGGTGGGACTGAAGCTTTCTTT. Translation: CASSLWRGGTEAFF.

The CDR3 region is CATSDSDSYHYGYTF. DNA for the CDR3: TGTGCCACCAGTGATTCAGACAGTTACCACTATGGCTACACCTTC. This rearrangement joins TRBV24-1 to TRBJ1-2; a possible D gene is TRBD1 (5 bases). V dropped 2 bases and J dropped 3 bases, with 12 bases sitting between them. CDR1 and CDR2 from the germline V gene are KGHDR and SFDVKD. The CDR3 runs to 15 residues.

V and J are TRBV28 and TRBJ2-1, with 9 bases identical to TRBD1. With 5 bases clipped from V and 6 bases from J, the junction kept 11 bases outside the gene matches. The CDR3 sequence is 16 residues long. Germline-derived CDR1 and CDR2 are MDHEN and SYDVKM. Here the CDR3 reads CASSPPRSTGGNEQFF. The CDR3 coding sequence is TGTGCCAGCAGTCCCCCCCGGTCGACAGGGGGCAATGAGCAGTTCTTC. Based on the CDR3 plus reference TRBV28 and TRBJ2-1, the full variable domain is DVKVTQSSRYLVKRTGEKVFLECVQDMDHENMFWYRQDPGLGLRLIYFSYDVKMKEKGDIPEGYSVSREKKERFSLILESASTNQTSMYLCASSPPRSTGGNEQFFGPGTRLTVL.